Listed below are T cell receptor beta chains from one sample, sequenced in a study of shared clonotypes between healthy human individuals. Produced via immunoSEQ multiplex PCR; TCRdb's table is partial and in-frame only. The sample has around 980,000 clones; about 84% are singletons. Sample: memory CD4+ T cells from PBMCs. The receptor set was obtained from a man aged 18 to 30 in good health. Some clones in this sample may be carry-over from other donors' samples. The CDR3 runs from the conserved cysteine through the conserved F or W. D genes are given only for firm matches. Part of the rows lack a size; the others show once, few, many or a class for expanded clones.

abundance,len,j_gene,v_gene,d_gene,CDR3aa,CDR3nt
-,15,TRBJ1-1,TRBV14,TRBD1,CASSPLEGARTEAFF,TGTGCCAGCAGCCCCTTAGAGGGGGCGCGGACTGAAGCTTTCTTT
-,16,TRBJ2-3,TRBV5-1,-,CASSSGTATVTDTQYF,TGCGCCAGCAGCTCCGGGACGGCTACCGTCACAGATACGCAGTATTTT
-,13,TRBJ2-5,TRBV5-1,-,CASSLDSAQVQYF,TGCGCCAGCAGCTTGGACTCGGCCCAAGTCCAGTACTTC
-,15,TRBJ1-5,TRBV5-4,-,CASSPGTDPNQPQHF,TGTGCCAGCAGCCCCGGGACGGACCCGAATCAGCCCCAGCATTTT
-,14,TRBJ1-5,TRBV7-2,-,CASSVGGFNQPQHF,TGTGCCAGCAGCGTGGGAGGATTCAATCAGCCCCAGCATTTT
-,15,TRBJ2-7,TRBV28,-,CASIAPTASPYEQYF,TGTGCCAGCATCGCACCGACAGCTTCCCCCTACGAGCAGTACTTC
once,15,TRBJ2-1,TRBV5-1,-,CASSLLQGPYNEQFF,TGCGCCAGCAGCTTGTTACAGGGTCCGTACAATGAGCAGTTCTTC
few,15,TRBJ1-1,TRBV5-4,-,CASSLPGNMNTEAFF,TGTGCCAGCAGCTTGCCGGGAAACATGAACACTGAAGCTTTCTTT
many,15,TRBJ2-2,TRBV28,-,CAVRGGRGTTGELFF,TGTGCCGTAAGGGGGGGAAGGGGTACAACCGGGGAGCTGTTTTTT
few,14,TRBJ2-7,TRBV5-1,TRBD1,CASSRQGASYEQYF,TGCGCCAGCAGCCGACAGGGGGCCTCCTACGAGCAGTACTTC
-,15,TRBJ2-3,TRBV7-9,-,CASSLGLARTDTQYF,TGTGCCAGCAGCTTAGGTCTAGCGAGAACAGATACGCAGTATTTT
few,11,TRBJ1-1,TRBV30,-,CAARLGTEAFF,TGTGCCGCACGCCTTGGGACTGAAGCTTTCTTT
-,22,TRBJ2-6,TRBV9,TRBD1,CASSVATWDRPRALSGANVLTF,TGTGCCAGCAGCGTAGCTACTTGGGACAGGCCCCGAGCTCTCTCTGGGGCCAACGTCCTGACTTTC
-,12,TRBJ2-1,TRBV5-1,-,CASSMGDNEQFF,TGCGCCAGCAGCATGGGGGACAATGAGCAGTTCTTC
-,15,TRBJ1-1,TRBV4-1,-,CASSHDGGSNTEAFF,TGCGCCAGCAGCCACGATGGCGGGTCGAACACTGAAGCTTTCTTT
-,16,TRBJ2-3,TRBV21-1,-,CASTIPDREVTDTQYF,TGTGCCAGCACCATACCGGACAGGGAGGTAACAGATACGCAGTATTTT
-,16,TRBJ1-5,TRBV4-1,-,CASSQEWGRVAQPQHF,TGCGCCAGCAGCCAAGAGTGGGGCAGGGTGGCTCAGCCCCAGCATTTT
-,14,TRBJ1-2,TRBV5-1,-,CASSFGAGNYGYTF,TGCGCCAGCAGCTTCGGGGCAGGGAACTATGGCTACACCTTC
-,17,TRBJ1-5,TRBV10-3,-,CAISDGDLEWGWQPQHF,TGTGCCATCAGTGACGGGGATCTCGAATGGGGTTGGCAGCCCCAGCATTTT
few,15,TRBJ2-5,TRBV5-1,-,CASSLAVGGQETQYF,TGCGCCAGCAGCTTGGCCGTAGGGGGCCAAGAGACCCAGTACTTC
once,14,TRBJ2-7,TRBV6-5,TRBD2,CASGPGTSAYEQYF,TGTGCCAGCGGTCCCGGGACTAGCGCCTACGAGCAGTACTTC
-,14,TRBJ2-3,TRBV25-1,TRBD2,CASTLAGLTDTQYF,TGTGCCAGCACTCTAGCGGGGCTCACAGATACGCAGTATTTT
-,14,TRBJ2-7,TRBV2,TRBD1,CASRGDRAFGEQYF,TGTGCCAGCAGGGGGGACAGGGCCTTCGGCGAGCAGTACTTC
-,14,TRBJ1-2,TRBV10-3,-,CAISESGTRYGYTF,TGTGCCATCAGTGAGTCCGGGACAAGGTATGGCTACACCTTC
-,14,TRBJ2-1,TRBV15,-,CASAVERVSNEQFF,TGTGCCTCCGCCGTCGAGAGGGTAAGCAATGAGCAGTTCTTC
-,13,TRBJ2-7,TRBV2,TRBD1,CATRLDRVYEQYF,TGTGCCACCCGCCTAGACAGGGTCTACGAGCAGTACTTC
-,15,TRBJ2-3,TRBV9,-,CASSVSVSGTGTQYF,TGTGCCAGCAGCGTATCTGTTAGCGGCACCGGTACGCAGTATTTT
-,16,TRBJ1-5,TRBV6-4,-,CASSPQTRLTNQPQHF,TGTGCCAGCAGCCCCCAGACAAGGTTGACAAATCAGCCCCAGCATTTT
few,14,TRBJ2-4,TRBV28,TRBD1,CASKQGVAKNIQYF,TGTGCCAGCAAGCAGGGGGTGGCCAAAAACATTCAGTACTTC
few,14,TRBJ1-1,TRBV5-1,-,CASSPRGKNTEAFF,TGCGCCAGCAGCCCTAGGGGAAAGAACACTGAAGCTTTCTTT
-,13,TRBJ2-7,TRBV5-4,-,CASSRDFAYEQYF,TGTGCCAGTTCCCGGGACTTCGCCTACGAGCAGTACTTC
-,16,TRBJ2-3,TRBV5-1,TRBD1,CASSSTGGVSPDTQYF,TGCGCCAGCAGCTCCACAGGGGGAGTTTCCCCAGATACGCAGTATTTT
-,15,TRBJ2-1,TRBV7-3,-,CASSLTGDSYNEQFF,TGTGCCAGCAGCTTAACGGGGGACTCCTACAATGAGCAGTTCTTC
-,18,TRBJ1-5,TRBV7-2,TRBD1,CASSLKTQGVGSNQPQHF,TGTGCCAGCAGCTTAAAAACGCAGGGGGTCGGAAGCAATCAGCCCCAGCATTTT
-,16,TRBJ1-1,TRBV27,-,CASRLKPQGVETEAFF,TGTGCCAGCCGCCTAAAGCCACAGGGAGTTGAGACTGAAGCTTTCTTT
-,11,TRBJ2-2,TRBV27,TRBD2,CASRGVGELFF,TGTGCCAGCCGGGGGGTCGGGGAGCTGTTTTTT
-,17,TRBJ2-1,TRBV5-1,TRBD2,CASSAGTRLSSYNEQFF,TGCGCCAGCAGCGCCGGGACTAGGCTTAGCTCCTACAATGAGCAGTTCTTC
many,14,TRBJ2-1,TRBV11-3,TRBD1,CASSSGTGPFEQFF,TGTGCCAGCAGCTCCGGGACAGGGCCTTTTGAGCAGTTCTTC
-,13,TRBJ1-1,TRBV12-5,TRBD1,CASGLGGTVEAFF,TGTGCTAGTGGTTTGGGGGGGACAGTTGAAGCTTTCTTT
-,15,TRBJ2-2,TRBV6-5,TRBD1,CASSYAGGNTGELFF,TGTGCCAGCAGTTACGCAGGGGGGAACACCGGGGAGCTGTTTTTT
-,15,TRBJ2-5,TRBV2,-,CASESYNFPGETQYF,TGTGCCAGTGAGTCGTACAATTTCCCAGGAGAGACCCAGTACTTC
few,12,TRBJ2-7,TRBV6-1,-,CATQPRAQEQYF,TGTGCCACCCAACCCAGGGCGCAGGAGCAGTACTTC
once,15,TRBJ2-2,TRBV28,TRBD1,CASSSPGQHTGELFF,TGTGCCAGCAGTTCACCGGGACAGCACACCGGGGAGCTGTTTTTT
few,16,TRBJ1-3,TRBV9,TRBD1,CASSPWTGVSGNTIYF,TGTGCCAGCAGCCCATGGACAGGGGTCTCTGGAAACACCATATATTTT
few,15,TRBJ1-4,TRBV27,-,CASGSWLGTNEKLFF,TGTGCCAGCGGATCCTGGCTGGGAACTAATGAAAAACTGTTTTTT
-,14,TRBJ2-7,TRBV5-1,TRBD1,CASSPGDRVYEQYF,TGCGCCAGCAGCCCGGGGGACAGGGTTTACGAGCAGTACTTC
-,16,TRBJ2-1,TRBV28,-,CASSELAPSSYNEQFF,TGTGCCAGCAGTGAGCTAGCGCCGAGCTCCTACAATGAGCAGTTCTTC
-,14,TRBJ1-1,TRBV15,-,CATSRVAGSSEAFF,TGTGCCACCAGCAGAGTGGCAGGGTCCTCTGAAGCTTTCTTT
-,14,TRBJ2-5,TRBV28,-,CATRPGTRQETQYF,TGTGCCACCCGACCCGGGACAAGACAAGAGACCCAGTACTTC
-,14,TRBJ2-1,TRBV5-1,-,CASSLEDSYNEQFF,TGCGCCAGCAGCTTGGAGGACTCCTACAATGAGCAGTTCTTC
-,13,TRBJ1-2,TRBV15,-,CATSRDRAVDLRF,TGTGCCACCAGCAGAGATCGGGCGGTCGACCTTAGATTC
-,15,TRBJ1-1,TRBV6-5,-,CASSYFGGAHTEAFF,TGTGCCAGCAGTTACTTTGGCGGGGCTCACACTGAAGCTTTCTTT
-,15,TRBJ1-5,TRBV4-2,-,CASSQGSSRNQPQHF,TGTGCCAGCAGCCAAGGGTCAAGCAGGAATCAGCCCCAGCATTTT